A single sample gave rise to the 14 T cell receptor beta chains below, sequenced in a study of T cells in localized non-small cell lung cancer (dated by TCRdb to about 2020). Library prep was done by the immunoSEQ multiplex PCR assay. TCRdb's version of the immuneACCESS table is confined to in-frame rearrangements and falls short of the full clone set. An unresolved V gene accounts for under half of the shortfall where checked; the remainder is of unknown origin. Within this sample are around 16,000 clones, with 80% to 90% of them counted one time only. Clones ranked in the top ten supply approximately 23% of the sample. The material was peripheral blood, obtained before any cancer treatment. These receptor sequences come from an older male donor with stage I lung adenocarcinoma.

The V call is TRBV7-4, the J call TRBJ1-6; 10 bases match TRBD1. The CDR3 consists of 15 residues. V shed 5 bases, J shed 8 bases, and the junction held 6 bases outside the gene matches. Germline V gene data show CDR1 as SGHVT and CDR2 as SQSDAQ. The chain's CDR3 is CASSLGTGAYSPLHF. The CDR3 bases are TGTGCCAGCAGCCTAGGGACAGGGGCCTATTCACCCCTCCACTTT.

The chain employs TRBV7-9 and TRBJ1-5, with D possibly matching TRBD1 (6 bases). The germline gives CDR1 SEHNR, CDR2 FQNEAQ (reference sequence). Trimming removed 5 bases from V and 7 bases from J, with 18 bases in between. There are 15 residues in the CDR3. CDR3 sequence (DNA): TGTGCCAGCAGCCCCCCGGGAGGGGGAGGCCAGCCCCAGCATTTT. Translated, it gives CASSPPGGGGQPQHF.

The V and J genes are TRBV7-9 and TRBJ2-7; D not resolved. V lost 2 bases and J 0 bases, leaving 8 bases between the germline ends. This CDR3 region has 14 residues. The V gene's germline CDR1 is SEHNR and CDR2 FQNEAQ (reference sequence). CDR3 coding DNA: TGTGCCAGCAGCTTAACGGACGGCTCCTACGAGCAGTACTTC. It is translated as CASSLTDGSYEQYF.

The rearrangement joins TRBV11-2 to TRBJ1-5, with TRBD1 identical over 7 bases. The V segment lost 5 bases and the J segment 7 bases; nucleotides outside the gene matches: 5. In germline, CDR1 is SGHAT, CDR2 FQNNGV. CDR3 length equals 13 residues. DNA of the CDR3: TGTGCCAGCAGCCAGGGGGGAAACCAGCCCCAGCATTTT. Encoded protein: CASSQGGNQPQHF.

The J gene is TRBJ2-1, the V gene TRBV4-1; TRBD1 is a possible D gene (6 bases). The CDR3 consists of 13 residues. Trimming cost V 4 bases and J 7 bases, with 11 bases left between them. Germline V gene sequence: CDR1 MGHRA, CDR2 YSYEKL. CDR3 nucleotides: TGCGCCAGCAGCCCGACCCAGGGGAATGAGCAGTTCTTC. Amino acids: CASSPTQGNEQFF.

The V call is TRBV5-4, the J call TRBJ2-2, with 7 bases identical to TRBD1. The J segment lost 7 bases and the V segment lost 5 bases, leaving 2 bases of the junction unmatched. Germline CDR1 reads SGHNT; CDR2 reads YYREEE (reference sequence). The CDR3 has 12 amino acids. CDR3: CASRQGSGELFF. For the CDR3, the DNA is TGTGCCAGCAGACAGGGGAGCGGGGAGCTGTTTTTT. Full variable domain (outside the CDR3, taken from reference TRBV5-4 and TRBJ2-2): ETGVTQSPTHLIKTRGQQVTLRCSSQSGHNTVSWYQQALGQGPQFIFQYYREEENGRGNFPPRFSGLQFPNYSSELNVNALELDDSALYLCASRQGSGELFFGEGSRLTVL.

This chain uses TRBV5-4 with TRBJ1-1; the match to TRBD1 covers 11 bases. CDR3 length equals 16 residues. In germline, CDR1 is SGHNT, CDR2 YYREEE (reference sequence). J lost 0 bases, V lost 4 bases, and 5 bases had no gene match. As DNA, the CDR3 is TGTGCCAGCAGCCCCGGACAGGGGGCTGTGAACACTGAAGCTTTCTTT. Encoded protein: CASSPGQGAVNTEAFF.

This chain links TRBV2 with TRBJ1-5, with no clear D. Looked up from germline, CDR1 is SNHLY and CDR2 is FYNNEI. V shed 6 bases and J shed 6 bases, with 12 bases lying between them. The CDR3 totals 13 residues. The CDR3 region has the DNA TGTGCCAGCAGGGCGGATACGGGTCAGCCCCAGCATTTT. Translating it yields CASRADTGQPQHF.

Here the CDR3 DNA reads TGCGCCAGCAGCCAAGATCGAAGGGTGGCAGGCGGCTACGAGCAGTACTTC. Its translation: CASSQDRRVAGGYEQYF. The V and J genes are TRBV4-3 and TRBJ2-7; the D is unclear. Trimming cost V 0 bases and J 3 bases, with 18 bases left between them. From germline, CDR1 is LGHNA and CDR2 YSLEER. The CDR3 has 17 residues.

This chain joins TRBV6-5 and TRBJ1-6, with D possibly TRBD1 on 6 matching bases. There are 14 residues in the CDR3. V was trimmed by 10 bases and J by 1 base, leaving 11 bases between them. Germline CDR1 and CDR2: MNHEY and SVGAGI. CDR3 loop: CATKGDSYNSPLHF. CDR3 in DNA: TGTGCCACCAAGGGGGATTCCTATAATTCACCCCTCCACTTT.

The count of this clone is one. This rearrangement joins TRBV5-4 to TRBJ1-4; D is perhaps TRBD1 (6 bases). Trimming took 0 bases from V and 5 from J, leaving 11 bases between them. This CDR3 has 15 residues. Looked up from germline, CDR1 is SGHNT and CDR2 is YYREEE (reference sequence). The CDR3 spells CASSLGAGANEKLFF. DNA of the CDR3: TGTGCCAGCAGCTTGGGGGCAGGGGCCAATGAAAAACTGTTTTTT.

The count of this clone is one. The chain joins TRBV28 to TRBJ2-2; 10 nucleotides align to TRBD2. Looked up from germline, CDR1 is MDHEN and CDR2 is SYDVKM. The CDR3 length is 16 residues. V lost 5 bases and J lost 5; bases outside the gene matches: 8. CDR3 sequence: CASSLWTSGVTGELFF. The CDR3, as DNA: TGTGCCAGCAGTCTCTGGACTAGCGGAGTAACCGGGGAGCTGTTTTTT.

The gene calls are TRBV28 and TRBJ1-1; D is ambiguous. CDR3 length: 14 residues. Germline V gene data show CDR1 as MDHEN and CDR2 as SYDVKM. Trimming cost V 6 bases and J 4 bases, with 15 bases left between them. The CDR3 sequence is CASSSDWAATEAFF. CDR3 DNA: TGTGCCAGCAGCTCCGATTGGGCCGCCACTGAAGCTTTCTTT.

The chain has TRBV30 and TRBJ2-7; TRBD2 is a possible D gene (5 bases). V dropped 0 bases and J dropped 7 bases, with 7 bases sitting between them. There are 11 residues in the CDR3. The germline gives CDR1 GTSNPN, CDR2 SVGIG (reference sequence). The CDR3 DNA is TGTGCCTGGAGTGTATCGGGGGAGCAGTACTTC. This encodes CAWSVSGEQYF.